A selection of T cell receptor beta chains follows, all from one sample in a study of blood T cell repertoires in COVID-19. Sequenced by immunoSEQ multiplex PCR; TCRdb stores in-frame clones only, minus some. The sample includes about 140,000 clones, 70% to 90% of them seen just once. The sample comprised peripheral blood. These receptors were obtained from a woman aged 60-70 years with acute or convalescent COVID-19. The CDR3 runs from the conserved cysteine through the conserved F or W. A D gene is named only where the DNA matches it firmly. Expanded clones are given a class, and other clones once, few, many or no size at all.

TRBJ1-2 | TRBD1 | TRBV6-1 | once | 14 | TGTGCCAGCAGTGAAGTGAGCAGGGGGGACGGCTACACCTTC | CASSEVSRGDGYTF
TRBJ1-6 | TRBD1 | TRBV7-2 | . | 15 | TGTGCCAGCAGCCCCAGGGCAGGGGGTGATTCACCCCTCCACTTT | CASSPRAGGDSPLHF
TRBJ2-1 | TRBD1 | TRBV7-9 | . | 15 | TGTGCCAGCAGCGCCCCAGGGACAGGGTCGAATGAGCAGTTCTTC | CASSAPGTGSNEQFF
TRBJ2-1 | TRBD2 | TRBV19 | . | 14 | TGTGCCAGTAACGCGGTAGCGGGGGCCAATGAGCAGTTCTTC | CASNAVAGANEQFF
TRBJ1-2 | . | TRBV13 | . | 15 | TGTGCCAGCAGCTCCCGCCCCGACAGAAACTATGGCTACACCTTC | CASSSRPDRNYGYTF
TRBJ2-3 | TRBD1 | TRBV25-1 | . | 16 | TGTGCCAGCAGTGAATATAATAGGGGGCCCACAGATACGCAGTATTTT | CASSEYNRGPTDTQYF
TRBJ2-3 | . | TRBV6-2/TRBV6-3 | once | 17 | TGTGCCAGCAGTTACTCGAGGGGGGGATGGAGCACAGATACGCAGTATTTT | CASSYSRGGWSTDTQYF
TRBJ1-6 | . | TRBV25-1 | . | 14 | TGTGCCAGCGCCACAGGGACACCGAATTCACCCCTCCACTTT | CASATGTPNSPLHF
TRBJ1-2 | . | TRBV5-4 | once | 13 | TGTGCCAGCAGCTTGGCGGGGGGCTATGGCTACACCTTC | CASSLAGGYGYTF
TRBJ1-2 | TRBD1 | TRBV5-6 | . | 15 | TGTGCCAGCAGCTTGATATTACAGGGGTTCTCCGGCTACACCTTC | CASSLILQGFSGYTF
TRBJ1-4 | TRBD1 | TRBV5-5 | . | 14 | TGTGCCAGCAGCCTGGACAGGGAGGGTGAAAAACTGTTTTTT | CASSLDREGEKLFF
TRBJ1-2 | TRBD1 | TRBV29-1 | . | 13 | TGCAGCGTCGCCTGGGACAGCTTCTCTGGGTACACCTTC | CSVAWDSFSGYTF
TRBJ1-4 | TRBD1 | TRBV24-1 | . | 15 | TGTGCCACCAGTGACCATGGACAGGGTAATGAAAAACTGTTTTTT | CATSDHGQGNEKLFF
TRBJ1-1 | . | TRBV3-1/TRBV3-2 | . | 12 | TGTGCCAGCAGTCTCTACGCAGGGCAAGCTTTCTTT | CASSLYAGQAFF
TRBJ2-1 | . | TRBV14 | . | 18 | TGTGCCAGCAGCCCTCCCTGGGCAGGGGCTATTTCCTACAATGAGCAGTTCTTC | CASSPPWAGAISYNEQFF
TRBJ1-1 | . | TRBV4-3 | . | 13 | TGCGCCAGCAGCCTAAACGGGAACACTGAAGCTTTCTTT | CASSLNGNTEAFF
TRBJ2-1 | TRBD1 | TRBV5-8 | . | 20 | TGTGCCAGCAGCTCGACAGGGGGTGCGCTTGCGGCGCTTGGACTCTATGAGCAGTTCTTC | CASSSTGGALAALGLYEQFF